This T cell receptor beta chain was documented in a study of blood T cell repertoires in COVID-19. Across about two dozen US areas, participants ranged in age from about 18 to 100 years. Participants' own reports of clinical history determined their cohort assignment. Original processing methods: Estimation of nucleated cell counts relied on the amplification of reference gene primers. Clones were read by immunoSEQ multiplex PCR, and TCRdb kept only the in-frame ones, dropping some. The V and J calls and the clone size are those of that table, but D and trimming were determined from the DNA. The sample includes about 210,000 clones, roughly 79% of them seen just once. The V end lost 2 bases, the J end lost 1 base, and 6 bases lay between the germline ends. CDR1 and CDR2 from the germline V gene are SGHNT and YYREEE (reference sequence). This CDR3 has 13 amino acids.

The rearrangement links TRBV5-4 to TRBJ1-1; possible D gene TRBD1, 5 bases. The receptor was isolated from a woman aged 50 to 60 with acute COVID-19. Sequenced sample: PBMCs or T cells enriched from blood (not recorded which). The DNA of the CDR3 is TGTGCCAGCAGCTTAGACAGGAACACTGAAGCTTTCTTT. Its protein is CASSLDRNTEAFF.